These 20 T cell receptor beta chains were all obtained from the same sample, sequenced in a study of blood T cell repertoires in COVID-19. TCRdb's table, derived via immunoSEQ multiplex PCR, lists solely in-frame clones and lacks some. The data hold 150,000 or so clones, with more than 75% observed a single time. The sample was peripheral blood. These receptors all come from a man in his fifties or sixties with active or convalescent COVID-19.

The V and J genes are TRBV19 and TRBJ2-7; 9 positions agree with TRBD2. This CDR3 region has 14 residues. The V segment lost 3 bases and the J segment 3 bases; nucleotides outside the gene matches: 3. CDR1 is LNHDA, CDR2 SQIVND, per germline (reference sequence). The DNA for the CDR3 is TGTGCCAGTAGTATCGCGACTAGCGGCTACGAGCAGTACTTC. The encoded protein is CASSIATSGYEQYF.

CDR3 sequence reads: CASSQRGGREAGYTF. The CDR3 DNA follows: TGTGCCAGCAGCCAAAGGGGGGGCAGGGAGGCTGGCTACACCTTC. The chain combines TRBV3-1 (or the pseudogene TRBV3-2) with TRBJ1-2; tentative D call: TRBD1 (6 bases). Trimming removed 2 bases from V and 7 bases from J, with 17 bases in between. The CDR3 loop spans 15 amino acids. Germline V CDR1 and CDR2: LGHDT, YNNKEL (reference sequence).

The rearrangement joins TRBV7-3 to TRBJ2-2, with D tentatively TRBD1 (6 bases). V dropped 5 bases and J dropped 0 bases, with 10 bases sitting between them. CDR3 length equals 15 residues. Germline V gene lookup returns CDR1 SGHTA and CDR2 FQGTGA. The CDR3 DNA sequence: TGTGCCAGCAGCCTAGGGGGTGCGAACACCGGGGAGCTGTTTTTT. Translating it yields CASSLGGANTGELFF.

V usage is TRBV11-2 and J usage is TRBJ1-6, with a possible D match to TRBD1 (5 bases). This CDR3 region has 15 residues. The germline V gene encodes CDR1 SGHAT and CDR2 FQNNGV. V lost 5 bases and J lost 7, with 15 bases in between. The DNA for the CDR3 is TGTGCCAGCAGCCAATGGGGGGGGGAGAATTCACCCCTCCACTTT. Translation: CASSQWGGENSPLHF.

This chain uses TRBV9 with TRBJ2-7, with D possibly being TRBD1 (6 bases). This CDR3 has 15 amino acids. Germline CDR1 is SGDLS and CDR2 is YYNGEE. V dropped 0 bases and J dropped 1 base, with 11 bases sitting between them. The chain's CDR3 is CASSVGGTFSYEQYF. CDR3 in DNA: TGTGCCAGCAGCGTAGGTGGGACATTTTCCTACGAGCAGTACTTC.

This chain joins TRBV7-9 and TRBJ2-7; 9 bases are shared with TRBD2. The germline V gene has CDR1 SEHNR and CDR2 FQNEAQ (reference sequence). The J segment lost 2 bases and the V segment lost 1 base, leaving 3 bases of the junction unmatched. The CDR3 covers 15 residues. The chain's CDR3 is CASSLVVAGAYEQYF. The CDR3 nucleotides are TGTGCCAGCAGCTTAGTGGTAGCGGGGGCCTACGAGCAGTACTTC.

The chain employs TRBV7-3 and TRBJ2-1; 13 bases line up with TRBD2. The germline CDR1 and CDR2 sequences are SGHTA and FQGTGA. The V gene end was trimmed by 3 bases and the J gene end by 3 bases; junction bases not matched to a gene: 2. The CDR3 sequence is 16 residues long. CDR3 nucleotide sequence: TGTGCCAGCAGCTTCGGGACTAGCGGGGTCTACAATGAGCAGTTCTTC. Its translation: CASSFGTSGVYNEQFF.

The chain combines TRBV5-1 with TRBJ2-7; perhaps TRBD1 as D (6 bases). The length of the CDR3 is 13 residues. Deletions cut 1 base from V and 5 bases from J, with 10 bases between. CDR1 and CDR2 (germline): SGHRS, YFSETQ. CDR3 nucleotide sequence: TGCGCCAGCAGCTTGAGGACAGAGGACGAGCAGTACTTC. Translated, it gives CASSLRTEDEQYF. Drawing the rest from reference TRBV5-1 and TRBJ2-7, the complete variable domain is KAGVTQTPRYLIKTRGQQVTLSCSPISGHRSVSWYQQTPGQGLQFLFEYFSETQRNKGNFPGRFSGRQFSNSRSEMNVSTLELGDSALYLCASSLRTEDEQYFGPGTRLTVT.

CDR3 in amino acids: CASSPRGGTASYEQYF. CDR3 nucleotide sequence: TGTGCCAGCAGCCCCCGGGGGGGCACCGCGTCCTACGAGCAGTACTTC. V usage is TRBV11-2 and J usage is TRBJ2-7; 8 bases fit TRBD2. The CDR3 contains 16 residues. Germline loops: CDR1 SGHAT, CDR2 FQNNGV. J gave up 1 base and V 5 bases, and 10 bases lay outside the gene matches.

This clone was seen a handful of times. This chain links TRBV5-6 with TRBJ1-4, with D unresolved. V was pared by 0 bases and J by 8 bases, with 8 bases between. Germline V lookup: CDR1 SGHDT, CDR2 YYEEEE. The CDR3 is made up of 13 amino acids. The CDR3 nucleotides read TGTGCCAGCAGCTTGGTGGCAACAGAAAAACTGTTTTTT. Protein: CASSLVATEKLFF. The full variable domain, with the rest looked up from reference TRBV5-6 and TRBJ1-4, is DAGVTQSPTHLIKTRGQQVTLRCSPKSGHDTVSWYQQALGQGPQFIFQYYEEEERQRGNFPDRFSGHQFPNYSSELNVNALLLGDSALYLCASSLVATEKLFFGSGTQLSVL.

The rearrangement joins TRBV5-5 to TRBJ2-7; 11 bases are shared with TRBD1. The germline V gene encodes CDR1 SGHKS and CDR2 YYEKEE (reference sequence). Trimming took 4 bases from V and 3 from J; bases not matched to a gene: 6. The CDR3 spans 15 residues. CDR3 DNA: TGTGCCAGCAGCACCGGGACAGGGGGGTTCTACGAGCAGTACTTC. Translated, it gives CASSTGTGGFYEQYF.

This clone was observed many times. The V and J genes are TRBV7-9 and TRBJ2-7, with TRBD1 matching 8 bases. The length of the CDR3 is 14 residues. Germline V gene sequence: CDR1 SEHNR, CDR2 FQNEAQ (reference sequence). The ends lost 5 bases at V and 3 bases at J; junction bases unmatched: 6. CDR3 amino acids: CASSPQGGGYEQYF. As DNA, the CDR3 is TGTGCCAGCAGCCCACAGGGGGGAGGCTACGAGCAGTACTTC.

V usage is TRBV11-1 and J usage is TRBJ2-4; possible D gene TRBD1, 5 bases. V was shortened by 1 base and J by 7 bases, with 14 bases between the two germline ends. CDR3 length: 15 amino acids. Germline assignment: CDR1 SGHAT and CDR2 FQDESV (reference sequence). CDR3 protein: CASSLVSQGSNIQYF. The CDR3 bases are TGTGCCAGCAGCTTAGTCTCCCAGGGATCGAACATTCAGTACTTC.

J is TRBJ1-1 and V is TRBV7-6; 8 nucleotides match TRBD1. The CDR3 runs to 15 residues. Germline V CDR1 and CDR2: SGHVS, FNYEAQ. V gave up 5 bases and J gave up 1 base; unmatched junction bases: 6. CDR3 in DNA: TGTGCCAGCAGCCCTAGGACAGGGTCGAACACTGAAGCTTTCTTT. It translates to CASSPRTGSNTEAFF.

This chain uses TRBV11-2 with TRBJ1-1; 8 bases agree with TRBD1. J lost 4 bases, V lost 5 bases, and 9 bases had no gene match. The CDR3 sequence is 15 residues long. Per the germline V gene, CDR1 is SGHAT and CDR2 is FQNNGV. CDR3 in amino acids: CASSPSTGGITEAFF. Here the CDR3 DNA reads TGTGCCAGCAGCCCCTCTACAGGGGGGATCACTGAAGCTTTCTTT.

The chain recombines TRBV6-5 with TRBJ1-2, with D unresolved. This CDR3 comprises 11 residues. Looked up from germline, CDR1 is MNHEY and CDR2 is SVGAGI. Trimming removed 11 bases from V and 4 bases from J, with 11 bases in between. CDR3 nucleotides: TGTGCCGGCGCTGAGGGCTATGGCTACACCTTC. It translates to CAGAEGYGYTF.

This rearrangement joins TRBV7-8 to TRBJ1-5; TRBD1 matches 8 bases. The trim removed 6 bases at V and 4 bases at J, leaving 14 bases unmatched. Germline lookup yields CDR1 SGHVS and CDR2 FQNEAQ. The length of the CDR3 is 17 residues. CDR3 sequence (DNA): TGTGCCAGCAGTCGCGAACGGGGGACAGGAGTTAATCAGCCCCAGCATTTT. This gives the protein CASSRERGTGVNQPQHF.

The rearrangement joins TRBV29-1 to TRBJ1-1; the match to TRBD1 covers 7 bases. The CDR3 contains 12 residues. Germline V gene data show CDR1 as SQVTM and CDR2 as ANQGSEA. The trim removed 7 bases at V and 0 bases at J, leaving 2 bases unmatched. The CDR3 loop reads CSGGQMNTEAFF. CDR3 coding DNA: TGCAGCGGGGGACAGATGAACACTGAAGCTTTCTTT.

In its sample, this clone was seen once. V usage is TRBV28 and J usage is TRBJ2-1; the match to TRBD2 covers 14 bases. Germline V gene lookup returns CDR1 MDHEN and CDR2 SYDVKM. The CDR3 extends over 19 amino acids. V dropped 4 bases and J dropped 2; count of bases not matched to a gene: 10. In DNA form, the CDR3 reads TGTGCCAGCAGTTCCAGACTAGCGGGAGGGCCAAGAACCTACAATGAGCAGTTCTTC. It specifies CASSSRLAGGPRTYNEQFF.

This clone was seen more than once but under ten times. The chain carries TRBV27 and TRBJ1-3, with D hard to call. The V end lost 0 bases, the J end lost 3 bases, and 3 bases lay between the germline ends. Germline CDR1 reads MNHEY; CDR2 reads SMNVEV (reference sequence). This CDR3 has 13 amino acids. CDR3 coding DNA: TGTGCCAGCAGTTTATCTAGTGGAAACACCATATATTTT. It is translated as CASSLSSGNTIYF.